This entry concerns a single TCR beta chain. What it recognizes is unknown. The TCR beta CDR3 regions underwent amplification using RNA transcripts as the source. When the TCR CDR3 underwent first-round RT-PCR, the HTBI primer set was used. One entry per CDR3 protein, called by TCRdb with MiXCR from the multiplex PCR reads. The sample includes 560,000 or so distinct CDR3 sequences, roughly 46% of them seen just once. The sample originates from a study of T cells in Graves' hyperthyroidism and ophthalmopathy. Notes on the study in general: Ophthalmopathy was distinguished from stable hyperthyroidism by 13 V-J signatures.

The sequencing input was peripheral blood or thyroid tissue (not recorded which). The receptor was derived from a woman under 30 with Graves' hyperthyroidism.

The CDR3 region has the DNA TGTGCCAGCAGTTACTCGATGGGGCTCACCTACGAGCAGTACTTC. Encoded protein: CASSYSMGLTYEQYF. The V call is TRBV7-9, the J call TRBJ2-7; D might be TRBD1 (5 bases). Germline-derived CDR1 and CDR2 are SEHNR and FQNEAQ (reference sequence). The CDR3 runs 15 residues. The V gene lost 6 bases and the J gene lost 2 bases, with 17 bases spanning the gap.